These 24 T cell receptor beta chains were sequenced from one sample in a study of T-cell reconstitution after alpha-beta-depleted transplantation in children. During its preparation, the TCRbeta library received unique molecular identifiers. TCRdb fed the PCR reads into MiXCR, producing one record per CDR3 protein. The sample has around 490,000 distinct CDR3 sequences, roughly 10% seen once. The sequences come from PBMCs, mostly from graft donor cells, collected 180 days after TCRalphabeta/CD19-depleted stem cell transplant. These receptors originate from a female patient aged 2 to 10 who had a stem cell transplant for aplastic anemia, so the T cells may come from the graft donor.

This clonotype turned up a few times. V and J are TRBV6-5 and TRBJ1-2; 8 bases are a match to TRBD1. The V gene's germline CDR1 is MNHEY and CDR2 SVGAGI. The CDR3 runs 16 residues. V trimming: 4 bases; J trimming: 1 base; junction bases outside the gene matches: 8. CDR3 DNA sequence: TGTGCCAGCAGTTCTACCGGGACAGGAGTTAACTATGGCTACACCTTC. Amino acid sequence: CASSSTGTGVNYGYTF.

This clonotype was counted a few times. The CDR3 sequence: CASSQPGRLAVGNEQFF. CDR3 nucleotides: TGTGCCAGCAGCCAACCGGGGAGGCTAGCGGTGGGGAATGAGCAGTTCTTC. V gene TRBV7-9 combines with J gene TRBJ2-1; TRBD2 matches at 7 bases. CDR1 is SEHNR and CDR2 is FQNEAQ in the germline V gene (reference sequence). After removal of 5 bases from V and 7 bases from J, the junction contained 17 bases not matched to a gene. The CDR3 consists of 17 residues. The full variable domain, rest sourced from reference TRBV7-9 and TRBJ2-1, is DTGVSQNPRHKITKRGQNVTFRCDPISEHNRLYWYRQTLGQGPEFLTYFQNEAQLEKSRLLSDRFSAERPKGSFSTLEIQRTEQGDSAMYLCASSQPGRLAVGNEQFFGPGTRLTVL.

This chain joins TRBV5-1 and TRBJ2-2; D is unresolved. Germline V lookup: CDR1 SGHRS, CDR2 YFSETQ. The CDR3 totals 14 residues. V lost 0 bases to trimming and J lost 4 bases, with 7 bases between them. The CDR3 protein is CASSLGAPTGELFF. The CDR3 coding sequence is TGCGCCAGCAGCTTGGGAGCGCCCACCGGGGAGCTGTTTTTT.

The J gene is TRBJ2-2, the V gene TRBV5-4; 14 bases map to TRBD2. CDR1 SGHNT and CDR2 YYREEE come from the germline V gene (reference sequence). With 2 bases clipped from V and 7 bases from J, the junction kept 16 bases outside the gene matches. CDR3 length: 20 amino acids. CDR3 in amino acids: CASSFRGTPGTSGRGGELFF. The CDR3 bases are TGTGCCAGCAGCTTCCGAGGGACACCCGGGACTAGCGGGAGAGGCGGGGAGCTGTTTTTT.

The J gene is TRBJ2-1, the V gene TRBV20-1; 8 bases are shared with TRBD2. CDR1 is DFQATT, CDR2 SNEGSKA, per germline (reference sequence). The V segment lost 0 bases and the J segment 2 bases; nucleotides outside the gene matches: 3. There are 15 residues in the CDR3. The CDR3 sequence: CSARDGTRPYNEQFF. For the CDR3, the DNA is TGCAGTGCTAGAGATGGGACTAGGCCCTACAATGAGCAGTTCTTC.

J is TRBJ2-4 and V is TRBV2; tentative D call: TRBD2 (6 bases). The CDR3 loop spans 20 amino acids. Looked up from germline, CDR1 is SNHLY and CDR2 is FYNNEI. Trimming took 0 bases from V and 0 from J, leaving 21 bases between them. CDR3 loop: CASSEAIPTSLGIAKNIQYF. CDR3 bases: TGTGCCAGCAGTGAAGCGATTCCGACTAGTTTGGGTATAGCCAAAAACATTCAGTACTTC.

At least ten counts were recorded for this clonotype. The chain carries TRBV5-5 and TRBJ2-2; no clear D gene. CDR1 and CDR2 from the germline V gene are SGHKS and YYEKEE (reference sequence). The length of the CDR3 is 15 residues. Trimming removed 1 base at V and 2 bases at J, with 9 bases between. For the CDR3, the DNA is TGTGCCAGCAGCTTGTTGCCATCCAACACCGGGGAGCTGTTTTTT. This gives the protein CASSLLPSNTGELFF.

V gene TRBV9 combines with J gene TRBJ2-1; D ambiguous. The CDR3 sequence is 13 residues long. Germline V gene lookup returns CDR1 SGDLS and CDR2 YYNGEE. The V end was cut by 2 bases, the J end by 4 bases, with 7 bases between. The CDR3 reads CASSVFDYNEQFF. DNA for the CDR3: TGTGCCAGCAGCGTTTTCGATTACAATGAGCAGTTCTTC.

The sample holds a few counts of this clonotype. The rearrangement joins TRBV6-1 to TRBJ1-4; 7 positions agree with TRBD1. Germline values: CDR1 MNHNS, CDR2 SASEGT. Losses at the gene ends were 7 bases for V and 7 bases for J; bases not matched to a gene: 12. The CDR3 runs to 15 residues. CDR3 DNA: TGTGCCAGCACCTTAGACAGGGCCGCTGGTGAAAAACTGTTTTTT. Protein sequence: CASTLDRAAGEKLFF.

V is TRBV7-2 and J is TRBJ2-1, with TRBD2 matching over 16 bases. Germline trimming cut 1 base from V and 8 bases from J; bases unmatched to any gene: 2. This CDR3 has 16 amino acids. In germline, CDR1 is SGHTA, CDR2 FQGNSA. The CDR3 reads CASSLGGLAGGYEQFF. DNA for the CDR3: TGTGCCAGCAGCTTAGGGGGACTAGCGGGAGGGTATGAGCAGTTCTTC.

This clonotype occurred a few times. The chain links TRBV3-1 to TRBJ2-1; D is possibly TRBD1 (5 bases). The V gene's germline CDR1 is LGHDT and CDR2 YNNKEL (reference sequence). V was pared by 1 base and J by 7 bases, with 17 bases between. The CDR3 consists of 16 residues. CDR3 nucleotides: TGTGCCAGCAGCCAAGGGGGCCACCACTTAATGAATGAGCAGTTCTTC. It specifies CASSQGGHHLMNEQFF.

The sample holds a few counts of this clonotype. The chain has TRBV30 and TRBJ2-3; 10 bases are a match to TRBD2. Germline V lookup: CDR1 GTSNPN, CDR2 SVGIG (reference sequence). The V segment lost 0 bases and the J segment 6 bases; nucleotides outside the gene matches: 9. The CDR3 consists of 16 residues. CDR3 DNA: TGTGCCTGGAGTGTAGGGCTAGCGGGAGCGTGGGATACGCAGTATTTT. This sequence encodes CAWSVGLAGAWDTQYF.

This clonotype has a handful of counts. CDR3 nucleotides: TGTGCCAGCAGGGGGAGGCGACAGGCCTCGGACCTAAATCAGCCCCAGCATTTT. It yields the protein CASRGRRQASDLNQPQHF. V gene TRBV2 combines with J gene TRBJ1-5; a possible D gene is TRBD1 (6 bases). The germline CDR1 and CDR2 sequences are SNHLY and FYNNEI. The V end lost 6 bases, the J end lost 4 bases, and 25 bases lay between the germline ends. The CDR3 runs to 18 residues. Full variable domain (rest looked up from reference TRBV2 and TRBJ1-5): EPEVTQTPSHQVTQMGQEVILRCVPISNHLYFYWYRQILGQKVEFLVSFYNNEISEKSEIFDDQFSVERPDGSNFTLKIRSTKLEDSAMYFCASRGRRQASDLNQPQHFGDGTRLSIL.

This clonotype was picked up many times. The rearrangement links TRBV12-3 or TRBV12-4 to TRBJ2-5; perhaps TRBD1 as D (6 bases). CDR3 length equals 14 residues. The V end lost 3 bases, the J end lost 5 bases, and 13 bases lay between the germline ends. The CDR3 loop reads CASSFPGQQETQYF. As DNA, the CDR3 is TGTGCCAGCAGTTTCCCCGGACAGCAGGAGACCCAGTACTTC.

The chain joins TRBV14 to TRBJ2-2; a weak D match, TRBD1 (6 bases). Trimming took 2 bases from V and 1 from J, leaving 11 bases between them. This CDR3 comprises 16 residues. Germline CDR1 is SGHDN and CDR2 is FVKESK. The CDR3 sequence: CASSQFTGRNTGELFF. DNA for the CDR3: TGTGCCAGCAGCCAATTCACAGGGAGGAACACCGGGGAGCTGTTTTTT.

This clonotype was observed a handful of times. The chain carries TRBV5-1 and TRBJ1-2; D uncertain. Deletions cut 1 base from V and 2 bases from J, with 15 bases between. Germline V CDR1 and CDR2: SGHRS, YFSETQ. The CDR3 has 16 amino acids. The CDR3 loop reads CASSLSHPGGNYGYTF. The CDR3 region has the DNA TGCGCCAGCAGCTTGAGCCACCCAGGTGGCAACTATGGCTACACCTTC.

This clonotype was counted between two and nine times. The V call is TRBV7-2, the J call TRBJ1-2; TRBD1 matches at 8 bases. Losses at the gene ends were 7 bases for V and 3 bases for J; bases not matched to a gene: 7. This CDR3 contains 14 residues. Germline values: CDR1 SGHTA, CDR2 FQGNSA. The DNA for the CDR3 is TGTGCCAGCACCTTCGGGACAGGCTACTATGGCTACACCTTC. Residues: CASTFGTGYYGYTF.

CDR3 DNA: TGCGCCAGCAGCTTGGCCAATCGAGCAGTAGTAGCGGCTGCGGATGAGCAGTTCTTC. Its protein product is CASSLANRAVVAAADEQFF. The genes are TRBV5-1 and TRBJ2-1; a weak D match, TRBD2 (6 bases). CDR1 is SGHRS, CDR2 YFSETQ, per germline. This CDR3 spans 19 amino acids. Trimming removed 0 bases at V and 8 bases at J, with 27 bases between.

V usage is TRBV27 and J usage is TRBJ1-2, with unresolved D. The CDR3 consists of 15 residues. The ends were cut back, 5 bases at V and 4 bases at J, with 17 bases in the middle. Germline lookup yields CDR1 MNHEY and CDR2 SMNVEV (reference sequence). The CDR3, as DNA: TGTGCCAGCAGTCCTGGACCCCCGCCCGGCTATGGCTACACCTTC. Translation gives CASSPGPPPGYGYTF.

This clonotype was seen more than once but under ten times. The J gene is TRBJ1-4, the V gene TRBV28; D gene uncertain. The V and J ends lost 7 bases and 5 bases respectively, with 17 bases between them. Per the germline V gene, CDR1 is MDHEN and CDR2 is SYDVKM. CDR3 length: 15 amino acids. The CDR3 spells CASTYHRASNEKLFF. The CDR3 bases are TGTGCCAGCACCTACCACCGGGCCTCGAATGAAAAACTGTTTTTT. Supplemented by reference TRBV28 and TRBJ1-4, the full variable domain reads DVKVTQSSRYLVKRTGEKVFLECVQDMDHENMFWYRQDPGLGLRLIYFSYDVKMKEKGDIPEGYSVSREKKERFSLILESASTNQTSMYLCASTYHRASNEKLFFGSGTQLSVL.

In DNA, the CDR3 is TGTGCCAGCAGCCAAGGGGACAGGGGCGCTGAAGCTTTCTTT. Its protein product is CASSQGDRGAEAFF. V usage is TRBV3-1 and J usage is TRBJ1-1, with 10 bases matching TRBD1. The V gene end was trimmed by 1 base and the J gene end by 6 bases; junction bases not matched to a gene: 2. The CDR3 is 14 residues long. Germline V CDR1 and CDR2: LGHDT, YNNKEL (reference sequence).

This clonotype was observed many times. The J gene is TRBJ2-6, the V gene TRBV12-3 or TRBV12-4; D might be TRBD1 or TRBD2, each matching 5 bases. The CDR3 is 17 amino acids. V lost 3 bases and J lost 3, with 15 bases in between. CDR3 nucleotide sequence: TGTGCCAGCAGTTTCCGGGGCACCCCTTTTGGGGCCAACGTCCTGACTTTC. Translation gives CASSFRGTPFGANVLTF.

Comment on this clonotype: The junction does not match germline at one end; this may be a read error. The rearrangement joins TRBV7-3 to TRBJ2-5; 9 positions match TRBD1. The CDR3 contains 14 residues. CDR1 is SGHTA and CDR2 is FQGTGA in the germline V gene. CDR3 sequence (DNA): TGTGCCAGCAGCATAACAGGGGGCCAGGAGACCCAGTACTTC. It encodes CASSITGGQETQYF.

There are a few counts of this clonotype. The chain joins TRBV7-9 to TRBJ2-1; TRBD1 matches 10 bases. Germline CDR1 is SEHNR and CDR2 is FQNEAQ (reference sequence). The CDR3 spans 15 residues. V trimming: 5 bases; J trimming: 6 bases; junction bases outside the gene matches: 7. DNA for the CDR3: TGTGCCAGCAGCCAACGGACAGGGGGAGGCAATGAGCAGTTCTTC. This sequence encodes CASSQRTGGGNEQFF.